The 24 T cell receptor beta chains presented below share a single source sample, sequenced in a study of control samples from healthy donors and cancer patients. Libraries were prepared by immunoSEQ multiplex PCR; TCRdb keeps only in-frame clonotypes and omits some of them. The table lists more than 95,000 clones, around four fifths of them singletons, with less than 15% in the top ten. The sample consisted of blood. The origin of the receptors is a woman in her 50s in good health.

This clone was counted between two and nine times. The chain links TRBV4-2 to TRBJ1-2; TRBD1 aligns across 8 bases. The junction had 7 bases not matched to a gene; V was cut back by 5 bases and J by 2 bases. CDR3 size: 15 residues. Per the germline V gene, CDR1 is LGHNA and CDR2 is YNFKEQ. Written as DNA, the CDR3 is TGTGCCAGCAGCGCTCTGACAGGGGTCAACTATGGCTACACCTTC. Its protein product is CASSALTGVNYGYTF.

The chain is built from TRBV15 and TRBJ2-1; 7 bases map to TRBD2. V gave up 0 bases and J gave up 12 bases; unmatched junction bases: 8. From germline, CDR1 is LNHNV and CDR2 YYDKDF (reference sequence). This CDR3 region has 14 residues. DNA of the CDR3: TGTGCCACCAGCAGAGATGGGAACCGCGGGGGGCAGTTCTTC. Translation: CATSRDGNRGGQFF.

This clone was counted between two and nine times. V gene TRBV28 combines with J gene TRBJ1-2; D might be TRBD1 (5 bases). Germline V gives CDR1 MDHEN, CDR2 SYDVKM. This CDR3 spans 15 amino acids. The V end was cut by 5 bases, the J end by 0 bases, with 13 bases between. CDR3 sequence (DNA): TGTGCCAGCAGTGACGGGGGAACGGCTAACTATGGCTACACCTTC. Protein product: CASSDGGTANYGYTF.

The rearrangement links TRBV7-2 to TRBJ1-2; TRBD1 matches 9 bases. With 5 bases clipped from V and 9 bases from J, the junction kept 10 bases outside the gene matches. The CDR3 totals 14 residues. Germline V CDR1 and CDR2: SGHTA, FQGNSA. The CDR3 region has the DNA TGTGCCAGCAGCGGACAACAGGGGGCGCTTAGCTACACCTTC. Protein: CASSGQQGALSYTF.

The chain joins TRBV7-9 to TRBJ2-3, with TRBD1 identical over 8 bases. The CDR3 runs to 15 residues. The J segment lost 3 bases and the V segment lost 0 bases, leaving 2 bases of the junction unmatched. Germline-derived CDR1 and CDR2 are SEHNR and FQNEAQ (reference sequence). This chain's CDR3 is CASSLARTGTDTQYF. Here the CDR3 DNA reads TGTGCCAGCAGCTTAGCTCGGACAGGGACAGATACGCAGTATTTT.

This clone was observed a few times. The J gene is TRBJ1-5, the V gene TRBV15, with no clear D. CDR1 LNHNV and CDR2 YYDKDF come from the germline V gene (reference sequence). V was cut by 0 bases and J by 6 bases, with 6 bases left in between. CDR3 length equals 13 residues. The CDR3 DNA reads TGTGCCACCAGCAGAGAATCCGGTCAGCCCCAGCATTTT. Protein sequence: CATSRESGQPQHF.

The chain carries TRBV6-5 and TRBJ2-3; 8 nucleotides align to TRBD2. The germline CDR1 and CDR2 sequences are MNHEY and SVGAGI. The length of the CDR3 is 16 residues. Germline trimming cut 3 bases from V and 1 base from J; bases unmatched to any gene: 6. CDR3 DNA sequence: TGTGCCAGCAGTTATAAAAGCGGGGGCCGCACAGATACGCAGTATTTT. It translates to CASSYKSGGRTDTQYF.

This chain links TRBV6-2 or TRBV6-3 with TRBJ1-2, with 9 bases aligning to TRBD1. The V gene's germline CDR1 is MNHEY and CDR2 SVGEGT. The CDR3 runs 12 residues. V was clipped by 6 bases and J by 5 bases; unmatched bases: 1. CDR3 amino acids: CASSGQGYGYTF. In nucleotides, the CDR3 is TGTGCCAGCAGCGGACAGGGGTATGGCTACACCTTC.

V and J are TRBV27 and TRBJ2-5; 9 positions match TRBD1. The CDR3 loop spans 15 amino acids. Trimming cost V 5 bases and J 4 bases; bases outside gene matches: 8. Germline V gene sequence: CDR1 MNHEY, CDR2 SMNVEV (reference sequence). CDR3 loop: CASSQGQGLGETQYF. CDR3 in DNA: TGTGCCAGCAGTCAGGGACAGGGTTTAGGAGAGACCCAGTACTTC.

The chain combines TRBV14 with TRBJ1-4; TRBD1 matches 8 bases. This CDR3 comprises 14 residues. Trimming took 6 bases from V and 8 from J; bases not matched to a gene: 8. Germline V gives CDR1 SGHDN, CDR2 FVKESK. Written as DNA, the CDR3 is TGTGCCAGCAGAGTAACAGGGGGTTCCGAAAAACTGTTTTTT. Translation gives CASRVTGGSEKLFF.

The rearrangement links TRBV7-2 to TRBJ1-5; maybe TRBD1 (6 bases). The CDR3 spans 18 residues. Germline V gene lookup returns CDR1 SGHTA and CDR2 FQGNSA. V lost 5 bases, J lost 9 bases, and 29 bases lay in between. The CDR3 protein is CASSPRGGWGGPPGPQHF. DNA for the CDR3: TGTGCCAGCAGCCCCCGGGGTGGATGGGGGGGCCCCCCGGGGCCCCAGCATTTT.

This chain uses TRBV7-2 with TRBJ2-2; 10 bases are a match to TRBD2. Germline V gives CDR1 SGHTA, CDR2 FQGNSA. The CDR3 covers 16 residues. V trimming: 11 bases; J trimming: 3 bases; junction bases outside the gene matches: 12. This CDR3 reads CAEASPSGGDTGELFF. CDR3 sequence (DNA): TGTGCCGAAGCATCCCCTAGCGGGGGAGACACCGGGGAGCTGTTTTTT.

This chain links TRBV20-1 with TRBJ1-2, with 9 bases identical to TRBD1. V lost 3 bases to trimming and J lost 7 bases; unmatched junction nucleotides: 15. Germline values: CDR1 DFQATT, CDR2 SNEGSKA (reference sequence). This CDR3 has 16 amino acids. This CDR3 reads CSASGDRVTPLSGYTF. CDR3 coding DNA: TGCAGTGCTAGTGGGGACAGGGTTACCCCTTTGAGTGGCTACACCTTC.

Worth noting for this clone: Other DNA variants within this sample encode the same CDR3. The chain links TRBV5-4 to TRBJ2-5, with 8 positions matching TRBD2. The germline V gene encodes CDR1 SGHNT and CDR2 YYREEE (reference sequence). This CDR3 is built from 16 residues. V shed 4 bases, J shed 0 bases, and the junction held 8 bases outside the gene matches. The CDR3 DNA reads as TGTGCCAGCAGCCGCGGGGGGAGGGTTGACCAAGAGACCCAGTACTTC. Protein: CASSRGGRVDQETQYF. The entire variable domain, with the rest obtained from reference TRBV5-4 and TRBJ2-5, is as follows: ETGVTQSPTHLIKTRGQQVTLRCSSQSGHNTVSWYQQALGQGPQFIFQYYREEENGRGNFPPRFSGLQFPNYSSELNVNALELDDSALYLCASSRGGRVDQETQYFGPGTRLLVL.

The rearrangement uses TRBV4-2 and TRBJ1-4; no definite D call. The germline V gene has CDR1 LGHNA and CDR2 YNFKEQ. Trimming pared 0 bases from V and 7 bases from J, leaving 6 bases between. The CDR3 is made up of 13 amino acids. The CDR3 here is CASSQDLREKLFF. In nucleotides, the CDR3 is TGTGCCAGCAGCCAAGATCTTCGTGAAAAACTGTTTTTT.

The V call is TRBV29-1, the J call TRBJ2-7, with D possibly being TRBD1 (5 bases). V was shortened by 6 bases and J by 1 base, with 7 bases between the two germline ends. The CDR3 is 11 amino acids. The germline V gene encodes CDR1 SQVTM and CDR2 ANQGSEA. CDR3 sequence: CSVTVSYEQYF. CDR3 in DNA: TGCAGCGTGACAGTATCCTACGAGCAGTACTTC.

V gene TRBV3-1 (or the pseudogene TRBV3-2) combines with J gene TRBJ2-7; D perhaps matches TRBD2 (5 bases). Germline assignment: CDR1 LGHDT and CDR2 YNNKEL (reference sequence). The CDR3 sequence is 15 residues long. With 4 bases removed from V and 3 bases from J, the gap between germline ends came to 16 bases. The CDR3 protein is CASSLRLAPIYEQYF. CDR3 coding DNA: TGTGCCAGCAGCCTTAGGCTAGCCCCCATCTACGAGCAGTACTTC.

The V call is TRBV7-2, the J call TRBJ1-3; 9 nucleotides line up with TRBD1. V shed 4 bases, J shed 3 bases, and the junction held 13 bases outside the gene matches. CDR1 is SGHTA and CDR2 is FQGNSA in the germline V gene. The CDR3 spans 18 residues. The CDR3 loop is CASSSGTGRGRFGNTIYF. For the CDR3, the DNA is TGTGCCAGCAGCTCCGGGACAGGGAGAGGAAGGTTTGGAAACACCATATATTTT. Full variable domain (remainder filled in from reference TRBV7-2 and TRBJ1-3): GAGVSQSPSNKVTEKGKDVELRCDPISGHTALYWYRQSLGQGLEFLIYFQGNSAPDKSGLPSDRFSAERTGGSVSTLTIQRTQQEDSAVYLCASSSGTGRGRFGNTIYFGEGSWLTVV.

V gene TRBV4-3 combines with J gene TRBJ2-5, with D unresolved. Trimming cost V 5 bases and J 7 bases, with 20 bases left between them. This CDR3 region has 15 residues. CDR1 and CDR2 from the germline V gene are LGHNA and YSLEER. The CDR3 loop is CASSSHRPPAGTQYF. In DNA, the CDR3 is TGCGCCAGCAGCTCCCATCGGCCACCAGCAGGGACCCAGTACTTC.

The genes are TRBV3-1 (or the pseudogene TRBV3-2) and TRBJ2-5; TRBD1 aligns across 8 bases. The CDR3 has 15 amino acids. J was trimmed by 5 bases and V by 0 bases; bases with no gene match: 5. Germline V CDR1 and CDR2: LGHDT, YNNKEL (reference sequence). The CDR3 here is CASSQETDRDETQYF. CDR3 in DNA: TGTGCCAGCAGCCAAGAAACGGACAGGGATGAGACCCAGTACTTC.

The chain couples TRBV25-1 to TRBJ1-5, with 7 bases identical to TRBD1. The junction had 6 bases not matched to a gene; V was cut back by 3 bases and J by 7 bases. This CDR3 has 14 amino acids. CDR1 MGHDK and CDR2 SYGVNS come from the germline V gene. The CDR3 loop reads CASSDNRGVQPQHF. For the CDR3, the DNA is TGTGCCAGCAGTGATAACAGGGGTGTACAGCCCCAGCATTTT.

The chain links TRBV7-2 to TRBJ2-3; D gene uncertain. V was clipped by 5 bases and J by 2 bases, with 14 bases between them. Germline V gives CDR1 SGHTA, CDR2 FQGNSA. The CDR3 is made up of 15 amino acids. The CDR3 loop reads CASSGPGSPTDTQYF. As DNA, the CDR3 is TGTGCCAGCAGCGGACCGGGTTCTCCCACAGATACGCAGTATTTT.

This chain joins TRBV6-2 or TRBV6-3 and TRBJ2-5; the match to TRBD2 covers 9 bases. Germline V gives CDR1 MNHEY, CDR2 SVGEGT. J was trimmed by 2 bases and V by 6 bases; bases with no gene match: 10. The CDR3 runs to 16 residues. Here the CDR3 reads CASSLGTAGGQETQYF. The CDR3 coding sequence is TGTGCCAGCAGCCTCGGGACAGCGGGGGGTCAAGAGACCCAGTACTTC.

This chain joins TRBV6-1 and TRBJ2-3; 8 nucleotides match TRBD2. Germline loops: CDR1 MNHNS, CDR2 SASEGT. V trimming: 2 bases; J trimming: 4 bases; junction bases outside the gene matches: 5. This CDR3 is built from 15 residues. The CDR3 coding sequence is TGTGCCAGCAGTGAACCGGGACTAGTATCAGATACGCAGTATTTT. Translated: CASSEPGLVSDTQYF.